The clone carrying this T cell receptor beta chain has more than one count but fewer than ten. As yet, its antigen is unknown. The sample is drawn from a study of T cell repertoires in cytomegalovirus infection. Study as a whole: CMV epitopes in the study were HLA-C-restricted (recently identified) and HLA-B-restricted (well studied). The study's findings and limits: Cumulative frequency of public TCR beta families picked out carriers of CMV plus the relevant HLA. HLA-C-restricted CMV clonotypes gave the most frequent clonotype in two of eight donors.

TCRdb redid the calling of the reads with MiXCR, one entry per CDR3 protein. The data show some 900,000 distinct CDR3 sequences, approximately 32% seen once. The CDR3 consists of 14 residues. Germline loops: CDR1 MNHNY, CDR2 SVGAGI (reference sequence). The V gene lost 6 bases and the J gene lost 6 bases, with 17 bases spanning the gap. The sequencing used cultured CD8+ T cells from PBMCs, collected from culture after CMV antigen stimulation. The chain combines TRBV6-6 with TRBJ1-1; D perhaps matches TRBD1 (5 bases). This clonotype originated in a human donor in good health (CMV status not recorded). Some clones in this sample may be carry-over from other donors' samples. DNA for the CDR3: TGTGCCAGCAGGGTTACAGGTAAACACGCTGAAGCTTTCTTT. Translated, it gives CASRVTGKHAEAFF.